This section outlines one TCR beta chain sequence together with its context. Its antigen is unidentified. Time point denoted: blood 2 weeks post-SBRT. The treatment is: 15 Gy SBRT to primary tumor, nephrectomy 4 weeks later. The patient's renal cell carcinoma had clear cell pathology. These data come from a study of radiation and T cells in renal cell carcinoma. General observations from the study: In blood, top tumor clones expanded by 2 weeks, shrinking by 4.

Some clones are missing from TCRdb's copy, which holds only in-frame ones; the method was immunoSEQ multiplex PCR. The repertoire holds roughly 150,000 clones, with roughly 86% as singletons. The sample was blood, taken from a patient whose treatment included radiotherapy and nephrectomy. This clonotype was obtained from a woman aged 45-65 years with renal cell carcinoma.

CDR3 in DNA: TGTGCCAGCAGCTCGATCCTTAACAGGGGGCGAGAGACCCAGTACTTC. The encoded protein is CASSSILNRGRETQYF. The V and J genes are TRBV5-8 and TRBJ2-5; 9 bases line up with TRBD1. Germline assignment: CDR1 SGHTS and CDR2 YDEGEE. This CDR3 spans 16 amino acids. With V trimmed by 3 bases and J by 4 bases, 10 bases remained unmatched. Full variable domain (rest looked up from reference TRBV5-8 and TRBJ2-5): EAGVTQSPTHLIKTRGQQATLRCSPISGHTSVYWYQQALGLGLQFLLWYDEGEERNRGNFPPRFSGRQFPNYSSELNVNALELEDSALYLCASSSILNRGRETQYFGPGTRLLVL.